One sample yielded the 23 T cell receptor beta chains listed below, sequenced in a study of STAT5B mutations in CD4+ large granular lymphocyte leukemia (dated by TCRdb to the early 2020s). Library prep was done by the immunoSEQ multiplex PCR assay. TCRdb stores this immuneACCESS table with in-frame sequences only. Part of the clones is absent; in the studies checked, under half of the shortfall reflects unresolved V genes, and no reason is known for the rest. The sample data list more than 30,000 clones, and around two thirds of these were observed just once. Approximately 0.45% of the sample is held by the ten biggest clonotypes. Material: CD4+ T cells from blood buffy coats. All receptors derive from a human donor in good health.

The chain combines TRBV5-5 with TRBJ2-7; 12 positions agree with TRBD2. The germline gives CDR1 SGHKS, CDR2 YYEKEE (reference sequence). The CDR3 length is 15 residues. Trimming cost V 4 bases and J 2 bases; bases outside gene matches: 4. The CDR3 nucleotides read TGTGCCAGCAGCGAGACTAGCGGGGGAGCCTACGAGCAGTACTTC. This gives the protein CASSETSGGAYEQYF.

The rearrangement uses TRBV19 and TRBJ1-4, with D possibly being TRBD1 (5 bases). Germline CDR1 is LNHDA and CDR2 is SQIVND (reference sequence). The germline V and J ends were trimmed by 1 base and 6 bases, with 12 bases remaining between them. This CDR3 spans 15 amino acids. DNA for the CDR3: TGTGCCAGTAGTATAGGTCGGCAGGGCCATGAAAAACTGTTTTTT. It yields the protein CASSIGRQGHEKLFF.

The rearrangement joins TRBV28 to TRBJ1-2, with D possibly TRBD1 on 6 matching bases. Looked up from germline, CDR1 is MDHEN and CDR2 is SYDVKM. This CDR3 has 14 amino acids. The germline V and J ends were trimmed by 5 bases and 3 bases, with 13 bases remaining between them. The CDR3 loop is CASSPQGTYYGYTF. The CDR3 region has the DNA TGTGCCAGCAGTCCGCAGGGGACTTACTATGGCTACACCTTC.

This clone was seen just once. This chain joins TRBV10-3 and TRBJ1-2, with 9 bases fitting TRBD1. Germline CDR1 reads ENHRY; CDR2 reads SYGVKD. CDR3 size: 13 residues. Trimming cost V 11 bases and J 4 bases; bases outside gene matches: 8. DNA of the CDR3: TGTGCCGCCGGGGAACAGGGGGCCTATGGCTACACCTTC. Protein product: CAAGEQGAYGYTF.

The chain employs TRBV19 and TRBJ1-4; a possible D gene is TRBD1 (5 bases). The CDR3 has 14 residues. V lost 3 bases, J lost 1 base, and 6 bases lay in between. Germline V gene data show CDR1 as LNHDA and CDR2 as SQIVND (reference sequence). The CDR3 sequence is CASSIQGTNEKLFF. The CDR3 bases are TGTGCCAGTAGTATCCAGGGAACTAATGAAAAACTGTTTTTT.

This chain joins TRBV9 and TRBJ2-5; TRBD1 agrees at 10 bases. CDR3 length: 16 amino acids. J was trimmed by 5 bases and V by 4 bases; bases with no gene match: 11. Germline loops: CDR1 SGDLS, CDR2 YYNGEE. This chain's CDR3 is CASSSHRDRGRETQYF. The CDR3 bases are TGTGCCAGCAGCTCCCACCGGGACAGGGGCCGGGAGACCCAGTACTTC.

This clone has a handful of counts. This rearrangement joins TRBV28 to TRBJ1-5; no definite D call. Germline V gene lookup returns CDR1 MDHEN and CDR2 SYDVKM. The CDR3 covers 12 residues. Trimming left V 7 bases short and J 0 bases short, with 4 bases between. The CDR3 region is CASKSSNQPQHF. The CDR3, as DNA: TGTGCCAGCAAGAGTAGCAATCAGCCCCAGCATTTT.

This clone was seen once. For the CDR3, the DNA is TGTGCCAGCAGGTGGGATACATCGAACACTGAAGCTTTCTTT. Its protein is CASRWDTSNTEAFF. This chain links TRBV28 with TRBJ1-1; D not certain. The CDR3 is 14 residues long. CDR1 is MDHEN, CDR2 SYDVKM, per germline. The germline V and J ends were trimmed by 6 bases and 1 base, with 12 bases remaining between them.

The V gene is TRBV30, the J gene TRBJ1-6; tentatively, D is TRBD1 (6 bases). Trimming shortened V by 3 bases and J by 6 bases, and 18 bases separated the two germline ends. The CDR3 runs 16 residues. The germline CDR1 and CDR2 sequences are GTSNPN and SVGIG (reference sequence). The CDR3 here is CAWRPGGASPNSPLHF. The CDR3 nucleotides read TGTGCCTGGAGGCCCGGGGGGGCCTCACCTAATTCACCCCTCCACTTT.

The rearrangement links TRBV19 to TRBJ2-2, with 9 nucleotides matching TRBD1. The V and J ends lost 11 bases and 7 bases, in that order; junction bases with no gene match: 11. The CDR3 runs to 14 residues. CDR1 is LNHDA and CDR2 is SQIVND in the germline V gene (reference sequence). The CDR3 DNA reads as TGTGCCTGTAAACAGGGGGCGCAGAACGGGGAGCTGTTTTTT. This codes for CACKQGAQNGELFF. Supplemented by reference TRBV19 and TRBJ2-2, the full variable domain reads DGGITQSPKYLFRKEGQNVTLSCEQNLNHDAMYWYRQDPGQGLRLIYYSQIVNDFQKGDIAEGYSVSREKKESFPLTVTSAQKNPTAFYLCACKQGAQNGELFFGEGSRLTVL.

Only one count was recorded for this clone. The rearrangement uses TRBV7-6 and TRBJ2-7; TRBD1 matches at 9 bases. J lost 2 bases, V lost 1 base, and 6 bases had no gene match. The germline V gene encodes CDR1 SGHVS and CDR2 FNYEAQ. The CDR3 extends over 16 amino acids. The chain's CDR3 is CASSLVPGTGTYEQYF. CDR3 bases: TGTGCCAGCAGCTTAGTACCCGGGACAGGGACCTACGAGCAGTACTTC.

CDR3 loop: CASRRQGSGNTIYF. The CDR3, as DNA: TGTGCCAGCAGAAGACAGGGATCTGGAAACACCATATATTTT. The rearrangement joins TRBV27 to TRBJ1-3; 7 bases are shared with TRBD1. The germline CDR1 and CDR2 sequences are MNHEY and SMNVEV (reference sequence). The CDR3 contains 14 residues. Unmatched junction bases numbered 3, after V lost 6 bases and J lost 1 base.

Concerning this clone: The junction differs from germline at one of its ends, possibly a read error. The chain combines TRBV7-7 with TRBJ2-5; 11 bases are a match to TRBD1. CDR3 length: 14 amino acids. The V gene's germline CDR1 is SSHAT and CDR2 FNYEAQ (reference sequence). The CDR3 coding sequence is TGTGCTAGCAGCCCAGGGACAGGGGGTAAGACCCAGTACTTC. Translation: CASSPGTGGKTQYF. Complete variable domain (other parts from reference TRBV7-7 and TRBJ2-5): GAGVSQSPRYKVTKRGQDVTLRCDPISSHATLYWYQQALGQGPEFLTYFNYEAQPDKSGLPSDRFSAERPEGSISTLTIQRTEQRDSAMYRCASSPGTGGKTQYFGPGTRLLVL.

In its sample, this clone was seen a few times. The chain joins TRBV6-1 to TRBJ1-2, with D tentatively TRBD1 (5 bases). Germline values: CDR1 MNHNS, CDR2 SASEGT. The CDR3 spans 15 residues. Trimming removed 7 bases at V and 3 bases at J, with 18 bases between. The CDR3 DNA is TGTGCCAGCACCTCTTCGGGACTCCCCGACTATGGCTACACCTTC. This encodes CASTSSGLPDYGYTF.

The CDR3: CASSLVGVEAFF. CDR3 nucleotide sequence: TGTGCCAGCAGCTTGGTCGGGGTTGAAGCTTTCTTT. The gene calls are TRBV7-8 and TRBJ1-1; no clear D. The V end was cut by 3 bases, the J end by 7 bases, with 9 bases between. The length of the CDR3 is 12 residues. From germline, CDR1 is SGHVS and CDR2 FQNEAQ.

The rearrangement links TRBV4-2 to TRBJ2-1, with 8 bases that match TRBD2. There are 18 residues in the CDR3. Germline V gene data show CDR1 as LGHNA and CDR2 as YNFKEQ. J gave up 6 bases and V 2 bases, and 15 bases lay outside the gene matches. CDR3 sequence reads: CASSQSTLGSGGFNEQFF. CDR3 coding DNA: TGTGCCAGCAGCCAATCTACCCTCGGGAGCGGGGGTTTCAATGAGCAGTTCTTC.

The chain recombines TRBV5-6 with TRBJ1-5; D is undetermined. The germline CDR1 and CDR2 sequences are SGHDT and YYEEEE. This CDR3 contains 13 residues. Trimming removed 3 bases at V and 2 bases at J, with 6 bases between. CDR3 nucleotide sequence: TGTGCCAGCAGCTCCGAAGGCAATCAGCCCCAGCATTTT. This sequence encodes CASSSEGNQPQHF. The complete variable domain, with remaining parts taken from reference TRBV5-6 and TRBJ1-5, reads DAGVTQSPTHLIKTRGQQVTLRCSPKSGHDTVSWYQQALGQGPQFIFQYYEEEERQRGNFPDRFSGHQFPNYSSELNVNALLLGDSALYLCASSSEGNQPQHFGDGTRLSIL.

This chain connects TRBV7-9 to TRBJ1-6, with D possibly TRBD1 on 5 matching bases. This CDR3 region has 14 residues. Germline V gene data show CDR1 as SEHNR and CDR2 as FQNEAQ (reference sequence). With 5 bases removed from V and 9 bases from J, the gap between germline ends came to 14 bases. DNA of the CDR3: TGTGCCAGCAGCAACATCGAGGGGAGTTCACCCCTCCACTTT. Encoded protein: CASSNIEGSSPLHF.

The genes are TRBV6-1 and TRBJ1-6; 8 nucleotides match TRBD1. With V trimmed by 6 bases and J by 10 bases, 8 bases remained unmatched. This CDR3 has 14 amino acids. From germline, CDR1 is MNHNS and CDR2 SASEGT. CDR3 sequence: CASRTGEISSPLHF. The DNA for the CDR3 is TGTGCCAGCAGGACAGGGGAGATATCGTCACCCCTCCACTTT.

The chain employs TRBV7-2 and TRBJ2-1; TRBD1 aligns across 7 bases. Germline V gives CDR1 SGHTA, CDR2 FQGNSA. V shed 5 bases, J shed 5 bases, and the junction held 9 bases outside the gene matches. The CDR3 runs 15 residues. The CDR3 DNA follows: TGTGCCAGCAGCCCCCGGGTAGGGGGCCACAATGAGCAGTTCTTC. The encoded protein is CASSPRVGGHNEQFF. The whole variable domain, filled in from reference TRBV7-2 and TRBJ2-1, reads GAGVSQSPSNKVTEKGKDVELRCDPISGHTALYWYRQSLGQGLEFLIYFQGNSAPDKSGLPSDRFSAERTGGSVSTLTIQRTQQEDSAVYLCASSPRVGGHNEQFFGPGTRLTVL.

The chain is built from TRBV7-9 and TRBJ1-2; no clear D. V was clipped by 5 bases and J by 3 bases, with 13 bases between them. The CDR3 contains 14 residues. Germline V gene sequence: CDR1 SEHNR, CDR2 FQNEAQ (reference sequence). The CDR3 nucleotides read TGTGCCAGCAGCCCTCCTGGTGGAGACTATGGCTACACCTTC. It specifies CASSPPGGDYGYTF. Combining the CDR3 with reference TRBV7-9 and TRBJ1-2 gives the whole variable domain DTGVSQNPRHKITKRGQNVTFRCDPISEHNRLYWYRQTLGQGPEFLTYFQNEAQLEKSRLLSDRFSAERPKGSFSTLEIQRTEQGDSAMYLCASSPPGGDYGYTFGSGTRLTVV.

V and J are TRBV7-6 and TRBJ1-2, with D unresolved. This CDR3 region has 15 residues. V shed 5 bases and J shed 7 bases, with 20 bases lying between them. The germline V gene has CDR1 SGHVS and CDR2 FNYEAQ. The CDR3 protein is CASSPLDARFGGYTF. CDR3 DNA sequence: TGTGCCAGCAGCCCATTGGACGCCCGATTTGGTGGCTACACCTTC.

CDR3 coding DNA: TGTGCCAGCAGATGGACGGGGCGGGACACTGAAGCTTTCTTT. This sequence encodes CASRWTGRDTEAFF. The chain links TRBV6-5 to TRBJ1-1; D is perhaps TRBD1 (5 bases). Germline assignment: CDR1 MNHEY and CDR2 SVGAGI. This CDR3 comprises 14 residues. The V end lost 6 bases, the J end lost 3 bases, and 14 bases lay between the germline ends.